Presented here are 3 T cell receptor beta chains from one specimen sequenced in a study of blood T cell repertoires in COVID-19. Produced via immunoSEQ multiplex PCR; TCRdb's table is partial and in-frame only. The sample includes approximately 180,000 clones, approximately 89% of them seen just once. The sample was PBMCs or T cells enriched from blood (not recorded which). These receptors originate from a middle-aged woman with acute COVID-19.

This sequence joins TRBV10-3 and TRBJ2-5, with 9 bases fitting TRBD2. The junction had 2 bases not matched to a gene; V was cut back by 4 bases and J by 2 bases. The CDR3 contains 14 residues. Germline-derived CDR1 and CDR2 are ENHRY and SYGVKD. CDR3 bases: TGTGCCATCAGTGCGACTAGCGGACAAGAGACCCAGTACTTC. This translates into CAISATSGQETQYF.

The CDR3 is CASSALTGMNTEAFF. CDR3 coding DNA: TGCGCCAGCAGCGCCCTGACAGGGATGAACACTGAAGCTTTCTTT. The rearrangement joins TRBV5-1 to TRBJ1-1; 7 nucleotides line up with TRBD1. From germline, CDR1 is SGHRS and CDR2 YFSETQ. The CDR3 runs to 15 residues. V was pared by 4 bases and J by 0 bases, with 6 bases of the junction left unmatched.

This clone was detected only once. J is TRBJ1-4 and V is TRBV27, with 7 bases fitting TRBD1. Germline V gene lookup returns CDR1 MNHEY and CDR2 SMNVEV (reference sequence). V was clipped by 6 bases and J by 0 bases; unmatched bases: 10. This CDR3 has 17 amino acids. The CDR3 nucleotides are TGTGCCAGCAGCACCGCCTCCGGACAGGCAACTAATGAAAAACTGTTTTTT. Translated: CASSTASGQATNEKLFF.